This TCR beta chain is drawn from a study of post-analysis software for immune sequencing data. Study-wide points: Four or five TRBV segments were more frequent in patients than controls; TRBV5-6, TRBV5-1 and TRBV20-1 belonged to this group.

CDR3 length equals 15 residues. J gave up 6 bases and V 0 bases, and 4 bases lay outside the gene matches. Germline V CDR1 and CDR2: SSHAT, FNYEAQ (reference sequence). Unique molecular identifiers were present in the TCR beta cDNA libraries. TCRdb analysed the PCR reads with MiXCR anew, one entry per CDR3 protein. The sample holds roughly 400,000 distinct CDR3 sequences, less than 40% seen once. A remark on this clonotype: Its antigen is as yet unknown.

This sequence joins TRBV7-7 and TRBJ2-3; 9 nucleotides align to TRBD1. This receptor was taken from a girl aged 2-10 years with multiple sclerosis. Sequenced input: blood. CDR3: CASSLAADRGDTQYF. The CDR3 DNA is TGTGCCAGCAGCTTAGCGGCAGACAGGGGGGATACGCAGTATTTT.